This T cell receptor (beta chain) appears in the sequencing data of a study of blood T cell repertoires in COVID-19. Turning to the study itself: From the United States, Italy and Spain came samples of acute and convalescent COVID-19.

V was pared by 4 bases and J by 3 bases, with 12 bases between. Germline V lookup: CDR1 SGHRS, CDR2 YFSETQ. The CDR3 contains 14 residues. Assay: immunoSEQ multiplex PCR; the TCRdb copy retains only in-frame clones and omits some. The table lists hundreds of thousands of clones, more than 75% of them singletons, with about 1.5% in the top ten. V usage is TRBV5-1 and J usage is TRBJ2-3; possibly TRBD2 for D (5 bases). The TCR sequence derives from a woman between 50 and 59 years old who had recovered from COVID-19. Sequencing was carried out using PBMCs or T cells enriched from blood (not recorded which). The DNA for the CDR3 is TGCGCCAGCAGCCCTAGAGAGGGTACAGATACGCAGTATTTT. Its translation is CASSPREGTDTQYF.